These 21 T cell receptor beta chains originate from one sample sequenced in a study of T cell responses to AZD1222 COVID-19 vaccine. Assay: immunoSEQ multiplex PCR; the TCRdb copy retains only in-frame clones and omits some. The sample records 85,000 to 130,000 clones, 93% being singletons. Here the sequenced sample was peripheral blood, taken on day 0 of AZD1222 vaccination. These TCRs come from an adult in good health.

The gene calls are TRBV18 and TRBJ2-6; 10 bases align to TRBD1. V lost 2 bases to trimming and J lost 0 bases; unmatched junction nucleotides: 4. Germline lookup yields CDR1 KGHSH and CDR2 LQKENI. There are 18 residues in the CDR3. CDR3 nucleotide sequence: TGTGCCAGCTCACCAAGGACAGGGGGTTTCTCTGGGGCCAACGTCCTGACTTTC. Protein: CASSPRTGGFSGANVLTF.

This clone came up once. The chain joins TRBV7-2 to TRBJ2-1, with D unclear. This CDR3 is 16 amino acids long. The germline V gene encodes CDR1 SGHTA and CDR2 FQGNSA. V was clipped by 4 bases and J by 0 bases, with 13 bases between them. CDR3 in amino acids: CASSSSRVSSYNEQFF. In DNA, the CDR3 is TGTGCCAGCAGCTCCTCGCGCGTAAGCTCCTACAATGAGCAGTTCTTC.

The chain recombines TRBV29-1 with TRBJ1-2, with D hard to call. This CDR3 region has 13 residues. Trimming removed 1 base from V and 4 bases from J, with 10 bases in between. Germline CDR1 and CDR2: SQVTM and ANQGSEA. CDR3 sequence reads: CSVEGLAAYGYTF. CDR3 nucleotide sequence: TGCAGCGTTGAAGGCCTGGCCGCCTATGGCTACACCTTC.

The J gene is TRBJ2-5, the V gene TRBV2; D is possibly TRBD2 (6 bases). Germline assignment: CDR1 SNHLY and CDR2 FYNNEI. V dropped 6 bases and J dropped 1 base, with 15 bases sitting between them. The CDR3 consists of 15 residues. CDR3 DNA sequence: TGTGCCAGCAGCCTATTAGCGGCTTTCCAAGAGACCCAGTACTTC. Translated, it gives CASSLLAAFQETQYF.

The chain is built from TRBV27 and TRBJ1-1; no reliable D call. V was clipped by 3 bases and J by 6 bases, with 14 bases between them. Germline-derived CDR1 and CDR2 are MNHEY and SMNVEV (reference sequence). This CDR3 has 14 residues. CDR3 protein: CASSFNSHRPEAFF. DNA for the CDR3: TGTGCCAGCAGTTTTAACAGCCATAGACCTGAAGCTTTCTTT.

This chain connects TRBV30 to TRBJ2-1; 7 positions agree with TRBD2. This CDR3 comprises 13 residues. J lost 9 bases, V lost 5 bases, and 10 bases had no gene match. Germline lookup yields CDR1 GTSNPN and CDR2 SVGIG (reference sequence). The CDR3 coding sequence is TGTGCCTGGGTAGCGGGTGGGGGGTTTGAGCAGTTCTTC. Translation gives CAWVAGGGFEQFF.

The chain has TRBV12-5 and TRBJ2-7, with D maybe TRBD2 (5 bases). The CDR3 totals 15 residues. The V gene lost 5 bases and the J gene lost 0 bases, with 14 bases spanning the gap. Germline loops: CDR1 LGHNT, CDR2 FRNRAP. CDR3 sequence: CASGIPSGNSYEQYF. CDR3 DNA: TGTGCTAGTGGTATCCCGTCGGGAAACTCCTACGAGCAGTACTTC.

The J gene is TRBJ1-1, the V gene TRBV18, with D hard to call. Germline V gene sequence: CDR1 KGHSH, CDR2 LQKENI. The V end was cut by 2 bases, the J end by 1 base, with 8 bases between. This CDR3 has 14 residues. CDR3 sequence reads: CASSPRAANTEAFF. In nucleotides, the CDR3 is TGTGCCAGCTCACCAAGGGCAGCGAACACTGAAGCTTTCTTT.

The rearrangement uses TRBV6-4 and TRBJ2-2; D gene ambiguous. The V end lost 6 bases, the J end lost 6 bases, and 8 bases lay between the germline ends. The CDR3 spans 12 residues. CDR1 is MRHNA, CDR2 SNTAGT, per germline. The DNA for the CDR3 is TGTGCCAGCAGGACACCCCCCGGGGAGCTGTTTTTT. Its translation is CASRTPPGELFF.

The chain joins TRBV19 to TRBJ1-1, with a possible D match to TRBD1 (5 bases). V was clipped by 5 bases and J by 6 bases, with 16 bases between them. The CDR3 has 14 residues. Germline V CDR1 and CDR2: LNHDA, SQIVND (reference sequence). The CDR3 nucleotides are TGTGCCAGTAGTCCCCGGGGGACTTACGCTGAAGCTTTCTTT. Its protein product is CASSPRGTYAEAFF.

The chain is built from TRBV4-2 and TRBJ2-1, with 14 bases that match TRBD2. In germline, CDR1 is LGHNA, CDR2 YNFKEQ. Germline trimming cut 4 bases from V and 7 bases from J; bases unmatched to any gene: 3. The CDR3 covers 15 residues. In nucleotides, the CDR3 is TGTGCCAGCAGCCTCGGGACTAGCGGGAGTAATGAGCAGTTCTTC. It codes for CASSLGTSGSNEQFF.

This chain uses TRBV7-9 with TRBJ2-1; 9 nucleotides align to TRBD2. The germline CDR1 and CDR2 sequences are SEHNR and FQNEAQ (reference sequence). The CDR3 spans 15 residues. The V and J ends lost 2 bases and 3 bases, in that order; junction bases with no gene match: 2. The CDR3 here is CASSLIAGDYNEQFF. The CDR3 bases are TGTGCCAGCAGCTTAATAGCGGGAGACTACAATGAGCAGTTCTTC.

The genes are TRBV29-1 and TRBJ1-4, with TRBD1 matching over 7 bases. Germline V CDR1 and CDR2: SQVTM, ANQGSEA. Trimming at V came to 4 bases and at J to 0 bases, leaving 2 bases not matched to a gene. This CDR3 comprises 14 residues. As DNA, the CDR3 is TGCAGCGTTGGGGGGACAGCAACTAATGAAAAACTGTTTTTT. It encodes CSVGGTATNEKLFF.

The chain couples TRBV7-2 to TRBJ1-2; 10 bases agree with TRBD1. The CDR3 is made up of 14 amino acids. Germline CDR1 SGHTA, CDR2 FQGNSA. Trimming removed 6 bases from V and 4 bases from J; junction bases left unmatched: 5. The CDR3 nucleotides are TGTGCCAGCAGTGAAGACAGGGGGCCCTATGGCTACACCTTC. This codes for CASSEDRGPYGYTF.

In this sample, this clone turned up once. The junction and the germline gene differ at one end; a read error may be behind it. V is TRBV29-1 and J is TRBJ2-1; 8 nucleotides match TRBD2. CDR1 and CDR2 from the germline V gene are SQVTM and ANQGSEA. This CDR3 contains 15 residues. The CDR3 DNA reads TGCAGCGTTACACGGGAGGGGTTTTCCTTCAATGAGCAGTTCTTC. Translated: CSVTREGFSFNEQFF.

This rearrangement joins TRBV5-8 to TRBJ2-7; TRBD2 matches 13 bases. Trimming at V came to 4 bases and at J to 6 bases, leaving 13 bases not matched to a gene. The CDR3 runs to 17 residues. Germline V lookup: CDR1 SGHTS, CDR2 YDEGEE. As DNA, the CDR3 is TGTGCCAGCAGCCTTGGGTGGACTAGCGGGAGTTTGTCCGAGCAGTACTTC. Translated: CASSLGWTSGSLSEQYF.

V usage is TRBV4-2 and J usage is TRBJ2-2, with 7 bases aligning to TRBD2. The CDR3 spans 16 residues. V lost 0 bases and J lost 2; bases outside the gene matches: 3. The germline gives CDR1 LGHNA, CDR2 YNFKEQ. CDR3 in amino acids: CASSQDPSGNTGELFF. DNA for the CDR3: TGTGCCAGCAGCCAAGATCCTAGCGGTAACACCGGGGAGCTGTTTTTT.

The CDR3 loop reads CASANKRELAGVYEQFF. CDR3 nucleotide sequence: TGTGCCAGCGCCAATAAACGAGAGCTAGCGGGAGTCTATGAGCAGTTCTTC. V gene TRBV5-4 combines with J gene TRBJ2-1; TRBD2 matches 10 bases. This CDR3 region has 17 residues. J gave up 8 bases and V 7 bases, and 18 bases lay outside the gene matches. Per the germline V gene, CDR1 is SGHNT and CDR2 is YYREEE (reference sequence).

This chain joins TRBV11-3 and TRBJ2-7, with D maybe TRBD1 (6 bases). CDR1 and CDR2 (germline): SGHNT, YENEEA. This CDR3 is built from 17 residues. V lost 5 bases to trimming and J lost 3 bases, with 23 bases between them. The CDR3 loop reads CASSQSYFGGLSYEQYF. The DNA of the CDR3 is TGTGCCAGCAGCCAATCGTACTTTGGGGGCTTAAGCTACGAGCAGTACTTC.

This chain connects TRBV7-9 to TRBJ2-3, with unresolved D. Germline loops: CDR1 SEHNR, CDR2 FQNEAQ (reference sequence). V was pared by 1 base and J by 7 bases, with 6 bases between. The CDR3 length is 12 residues. This chain's CDR3 is CASSLDEYTQYF. The CDR3 DNA reads TGTGCCAGCAGCTTAGACGAGTATACGCAGTATTTT.

This chain connects TRBV5-4 to TRBJ2-1; 10 positions agree with TRBD2. The ends lost 1 base at V and 3 bases at J; junction bases unmatched: 1. CDR1 and CDR2 (germline): SGHNT, YYREEE (reference sequence). The CDR3 contains 15 residues. For the CDR3, the DNA is TGTGCCAGCAGCTTGAGCGGGGGGGACTACAATGAGCAGTTCTTC. Residues: CASSLSGGDYNEQFF.